This TCR beta chain was documented in a study of shared clonotypes between healthy human individuals. Free of recent acute infections or vaccinations, the donors were healthy HIV-negative adults. CDR3 length equals 13 residues. Germline assignment: CDR1 SGHTA and CDR2 FQGNSA. Trimming cost V 2 bases and J 6 bases, with 11 bases left between them. Libraries were prepared by immunoSEQ multiplex PCR; TCRdb keeps only in-frame clonotypes and omits some of them. This table has approximately 1.5 million clones, around 98% appearing once. This chain uses TRBV7-2 with TRBJ2-7, with unresolved D. Sequenced sample: naive CD4+ T cells sorted from blood. Described subset: CD45RA+ positively selected. The sequence derives from a man in his thirties or forties in good health. DNA for the CDR3: TGTGCCAGCAGCTTAAACAGCGTGCCCGAGCAGTACTTC. Translation: CASSLNSVPEQYF.